The 15 T cell receptor beta chains given below trace back to one sample, sequenced in a study of T cells in Graves' hyperthyroidism and ophthalmopathy. RNA transcripts were the template for amplifying TCR beta CDR3 regions. The study used the HTBI primer set for a first-round RT-PCR of the TCR CDR3. TCRdb reprocessed the multiplex PCR reads with MiXCR, giving one entry per CDR3 protein. The repertoire holds about 400,000 distinct CDR3 sequences, with more than 12% as singletons. The sequencing sample was made of blood. These receptors all stem from a woman aged 25 to 45 with Graves' ophthalmopathy.

The table lists this clonotype with a few counts. The chain joins TRBV12-3 or TRBV12-4 to TRBJ1-5, with 10 nucleotides matching TRBD1. The CDR3 totals 14 residues. V lost 6 bases and J lost 1; bases outside the gene matches: 0. Here the CDR3 reads CASRGQGSNQPQHF. The DNA of the CDR3 is TGTGCCAGCAGGGGACAGGGGAGCAATCAGCCCCAGCATTTT.

This clonotype was found many times. This sequence joins TRBV30 and TRBJ1-4, with TRBD1 matching 8 bases. Germline CDR1 GTSNPN, CDR2 SVGIG (reference sequence). J was trimmed by 2 bases and V by 0 bases; bases with no gene match: 8. The CDR3 length is 17 residues. CDR3 amino acids: CAWSVPDRVWTNEKLFF. The CDR3 DNA reads TGTGCCTGGAGTGTGCCGGACAGGGTGTGGACTAATGAAAAACTGTTTTTT.

This clonotype was seen repeatedly, ten times or more. This chain links TRBV2 with TRBJ2-5, with 9 nucleotides matching TRBD2. CDR1 is SNHLY, CDR2 FYNNEI, per germline. This CDR3 comprises 16 residues. The junction had 7 bases not matched to a gene; V was cut back by 3 bases and J by 2 bases. CDR3: CASSEKSGGIQETQYF. In DNA, the CDR3 is TGTGCCAGCAGTGAGAAAAGCGGGGGGATTCAAGAGACCCAGTACTTC.

There are many counts of this clonotype. This sequence joins TRBV28 and TRBJ1-2; possible D gene TRBD1, 6 bases. Germline V lookup: CDR1 MDHEN, CDR2 SYDVKM. The CDR3 loop spans 13 amino acids. V was cut by 9 bases and J by 3 bases, with 14 bases left in between. The CDR3: CASGQGRDYGYTF. For the CDR3, the DNA is TGTGCCAGTGGGCAGGGGAGGGACTATGGCTACACCTTC.

This clonotype has a count of ten or more. The CDR3 coding sequence is TGTGCCAGCTACGAAGGCACGCAGTATTTT. Protein: CASYEGTQYF. The chain joins TRBV2 to TRBJ2-3; no firm D call. CDR1 and CDR2 (germline): SNHLY, FYNNEI. This CDR3 has 10 amino acids. The V end lost 8 bases, the J end lost 9 bases, and 9 bases lay between the germline ends.

V is TRBV5-1 and J is TRBJ1-6, with unresolved D. Germline V lookup: CDR1 SGHRS, CDR2 YFSETQ. V lost 4 bases, J lost 4 bases, and 12 bases lay in between. This CDR3 has 15 residues. The CDR3 is CASSPDGKYNSPLHF. CDR3 in DNA: TGCGCCAGCAGCCCGGACGGGAAATATAATTCACCCCTCCACTTT.

This clonotype showed up just a few times. The rearrangement links TRBV24-1 to TRBJ2-5; tentatively, D is TRBD2 (6 bases). The CDR3 contains 12 residues. Trimming cost V 5 bases and J 3 bases, with 6 bases left between them. Germline V gene data show CDR1 as KGHDR and CDR2 as SFDVKD. The CDR3 DNA follows: TGTGCCACCAGTGCGGGGGAAGAGACCCAGTACTTC. Amino acids: CATSAGEETQYF.

Many counts were recorded for this clonotype. The chain links TRBV12-3 or TRBV12-4 to TRBJ2-3; D may be TRBD2 (5 bases). V lost 6 bases to trimming and J lost 3 bases, with 16 bases between them. There are 15 residues in the CDR3. CDR3 nucleotides: TGTGCCAGCAGATTTTCGGGATCGTTGACAGATACGCAGTATTTT. Encoded protein: CASRFSGSLTDTQYF.

The table lists this clonotype with a few counts. This chain joins TRBV5-4 and TRBJ2-5; 8 bases are a match to TRBD2. The CDR3 is 15 residues long. J was trimmed by 4 bases and V by 6 bases; bases with no gene match: 11. Germline loops: CDR1 SGHNT, CDR2 YYREEE (reference sequence). CDR3 nucleotide sequence: TGTGCCAGCACCCCAATGGGACTAGTCAGAGAGACCCAGTACTTC. It encodes CASTPMGLVRETQYF.

This clonotype was observed a few times. The chain uses TRBV7-6 and TRBJ2-5, with D maybe TRBD1 (5 bases). Per germline, CDR1 SGHVS and CDR2 FNYEAQ. With 5 bases removed from V and 5 bases from J, the gap between germline ends came to 15 bases. The CDR3 is 14 amino acids. Here the CDR3 DNA reads TGTGCCAGCAGCGACAGAGTTGGTTACGAGACCCAGTACTTC. Protein product: CASSDRVGYETQYF.

In its sample, this clonotype was seen many times. The chain recombines TRBV6-1 with TRBJ2-2; a weak D match, TRBD1 (7 bases). Trimming took 6 bases from V and 4 from J, leaving 15 bases between them. This CDR3 region has 15 residues. Per the germline V gene, CDR1 is MNHNS and CDR2 is SASEGT. The CDR3 DNA reads as TGTGCCAGCAGGAGGTTCCAGGGGGGCACCGGGGAGCTGTTTTTT. Its translation is CASRRFQGGTGELFF.

This clonotype appeared many times. The chain uses TRBV30 and TRBJ1-2; D not resolved. V was pared by 3 bases and J by 3 bases, with 5 bases between. Germline CDR1 and CDR2: GTSNPN and SVGIG (reference sequence). The CDR3 sequence is 11 residues long. The CDR3 region is CAWRLDYGYTF. CDR3 nucleotides: TGTGCCTGGAGACTTGACTATGGCTACACCTTC.

V usage is TRBV6-1 and J usage is TRBJ1-5; D uncertain. The germline gives CDR1 MNHNS, CDR2 SASEGT. V dropped 8 bases and J dropped 5 bases, with 19 bases sitting between them. This CDR3 comprises 15 residues. The CDR3 here is CASQRDQANHQPQHF. For the CDR3, the DNA is TGTGCCAGCCAAAGAGATCAGGCAAACCATCAGCCCCAGCATTTT.

The genes are TRBV4-1 and TRBJ1-1, with D possibly matching TRBD1 (5 bases). The CDR3 runs 16 residues. CDR1 is MGHRA, CDR2 YSYEKL, per germline. The V end lost 4 bases, the J end lost 5 bases, and 20 bases lay between the germline ends. The CDR3 bases are TGCGCCAGCAGCCCAGGTGGGGGAGTAGGTAGGACTGAAGCTTTCTTT. Translated, it gives CASSPGGGVGRTEAFF.

CDR3: CASSSPGLDTGELFF. For the CDR3, the DNA is TGTGCCAGCAGTAGCCCGGGGCTAGACACCGGGGAGCTGTTTTTT. The rearrangement joins TRBV6-2 or TRBV6-3 to TRBJ2-2, with D possibly called TRBD1 or TRBD2 (5 bases each). The CDR3 covers 15 residues. The V end was cut by 5 bases, the J end by 3 bases, with 13 bases between. From germline, CDR1 is MNHEY and CDR2 SVGEGT.